One TCR beta chain is described in this entry. What it binds is not known. Germline lookup yields CDR1 SQVTM and CDR2 ANQGSEA. This CDR3 has 11 amino acids. V was clipped by 3 bases and J by 5 bases, with 7 bases between them. This record comes from a study of cytomegalovirus exposure and HLA in healthy donors. Overall study: Early release data held about 85 million unique TCRs from HLA-typed donors. In terms of ancestry, the Caucasian-associated cluster contained 75% to 90% of the approximately 400 genotyped donors.

General study results and limits: The study found most TCR sequences rare, yet found some public TCRs in many donors.

This PCR relied on a set of 60 Vbeta primers and 13 Jbeta primers. Some clones are missing from TCRdb's copy, which holds only in-frame ones; the method was immunoSEQ multiplex PCR. The sample has 150,000 to 200,000 clones, 65% to 85% seen once. This TCR derives from a male donor in good health and CMV-seropositive. The source material was PBMCs. The chain employs TRBV29-1 and TRBJ1-2, with no clear D. CDR3 residues: CSVDGGYGYTF. CDR3 in DNA: TGCAGCGTTGACGGCGGGTATGGCTACACCTTC.